These 20 T cell receptor beta chains were all obtained from the same sample, sequenced in a study of CD8 T cells in ankylosing spondylitis. Study-level points and caveats: There was a TCR beta motif, made of fewer than 10 highly homologous variants, that appeared characteristic of ankylosing spondylitis blood.

Their antigens remain unidentified. Using its own MiXCR run on the 5' RACE reads, TCRdb lists one record per CDR3 protein. The sample lists 500,000 to 550,000 distinct CDR3 sequences, more than 9.5% occurring once. The sample comprised blood, either unsorted or a sorted T cell fraction (not recorded which). These receptor sequences come from a male donor with ankylosing spondylitis.

This clonotype was found many times. The gene calls are TRBV7-6 and TRBJ2-7; TRBD1 matches at 7 bases. The germline CDR1 and CDR2 sequences are SGHVS and FNYEAQ. The CDR3 is made up of 14 amino acids. The V gene end was trimmed by 3 bases and the J gene end by 0 bases; junction bases not matched to a gene: 2. Here the CDR3 DNA reads TGTGCCAGCAGCTTTGGGACAGACTCCTACGAGCAGTACTTC. It is translated as CASSFGTDSYEQYF.

This chain links TRBV11-3 with TRBJ2-1, with D perhaps matching TRBD2 (6 bases). The V gene lost 4 bases and the J gene lost 4 bases, with 11 bases spanning the gap. This CDR3 comprises 14 residues. Per germline, CDR1 SGHNT and CDR2 YENEEA. CDR3 region: CASSSLGGYNEQFF. The CDR3 bases are TGTGCCAGCAGCTCCCTTGGGGGGTACAATGAGCAGTTCTTC.

This clonotype was found a few times. V is TRBV10-3 and J is TRBJ2-5; D is possibly TRBD2 (5 bases). V dropped 8 bases and J dropped 2 bases, with 12 bases sitting between them. The CDR3 runs to 13 residues. Germline V gene sequence: CDR1 ENHRY, CDR2 SYGVKD. The CDR3 DNA reads TGTGCCATCGCCCTAGCCGATCAAGAGACCCAGTACTTC. It codes for CAIALADQETQYF.

The V and J genes are TRBV7-9 and TRBJ2-5; D ambiguous. CDR3 size: 12 residues. The V gene's germline CDR1 is SEHNR and CDR2 FQNEAQ (reference sequence). V shed 5 bases and J shed 5 bases, with 9 bases lying between them. This chain's CDR3 is CASSNLGETQYF. CDR3 nucleotides: TGTGCCAGCAGCAACTTAGGGGAGACCCAGTACTTC.

The chain combines TRBV2 with TRBJ1-5; 8 bases match TRBD1. CDR3 length: 15 residues. The ends lost 2 bases at V and 4 bases at J; junction bases unmatched: 4. Germline assignment: CDR1 SNHLY and CDR2 FYNNEI. CDR3 DNA sequence: TGTGCCAGCAGTGAAAAGGACAGGGCTAATCAGCCCCAGCATTTT. Encoded protein: CASSEKDRANQPQHF.

The chain is built from TRBV7-8 and TRBJ1-2; TRBD1 might be the D (6 bases). Trimming shortened V by 3 bases and J by 8 bases, and 19 bases separated the two germline ends. The CDR3 has 15 residues. CDR1 and CDR2 (germline): SGHVS, FQNEAQ. The CDR3 bases are TGTGCCAGCAGCTTCCGTACAGGGAGTTCGGGCGGCTACACCTTC. Translating gives CASSFRTGSSGGYTF.

This clonotype was picked up a small number of times. The J gene is TRBJ1-2, the V gene TRBV15, with 12 bases aligning to TRBD1. Germline V gene data show CDR1 as LNHNV and CDR2 as YYDKDF (reference sequence). CDR3 length: 16 amino acids. The V segment lost 1 base and the J segment 5 bases; nucleotides outside the gene matches: 5. CDR3 nucleotide sequence: TGTGCCACCAGCAGAGGGGGGACAGGGGGCTTATATGGCTACACCTTC. Its translation is CATSRGGTGGLYGYTF.

There are many counts of this clonotype. This chain uses TRBV5-1 with TRBJ1-4, with 9 nucleotides matching TRBD1. This CDR3 region has 15 residues. Germline assignment: CDR1 SGHRS and CDR2 YFSETQ. The trim removed 4 bases at V and 8 bases at J, leaving 9 bases unmatched. The CDR3 bases are TGCGCCAGCAGCCCGCGGACAGGGGTAGGGGAAAAACTGTTTTTT. Its translation is CASSPRTGVGEKLFF.

Many counts were recorded for this clonotype. V usage is TRBV5-1 and J usage is TRBJ2-7, with a tentative D call TRBD2 (5 bases). Germline V gene lookup returns CDR1 SGHRS and CDR2 YFSETQ. Trimming removed 0 bases at V and 5 bases at J, with 18 bases between. CDR3 size: 16 residues. The CDR3 protein is CASSLGPEGLFDEQYF. The DNA for the CDR3 is TGCGCCAGCAGCTTGGGGCCCGAGGGCCTTTTCGACGAGCAGTACTTC. Full variable domain (outside the CDR3, taken from reference TRBV5-1 and TRBJ2-7): KAGVTQTPRYLIKTRGQQVTLSCSPISGHRSVSWYQQTPGQGLQFLFEYFSETQRNKGNFPGRFSGRQFSNSRSEMNVSTLELGDSALYLCASSLGPEGLFDEQYFGPGTRLTVT.

V usage is TRBV3-1 and J usage is TRBJ1-5; D remains ambiguous. Trimming removed 0 bases at V and 4 bases at J, with 7 bases between. Germline values: CDR1 LGHDT, CDR2 YNNKEL (reference sequence). This CDR3 spans 14 amino acids. The CDR3, as DNA: TGTGCCAGCAGCCAAGAAGTCGCTAATCAGCCCCAGCATTTT. This translates into CASSQEVANQPQHF.

The table lists this clonotype with a few counts. The rearrangement links TRBV11-2 to TRBJ2-7; D remains unclear. This CDR3 contains 16 residues. Germline V gives CDR1 SGHAT, CDR2 FQNNGV. Trimming took 2 bases from V and 5 from J, leaving 19 bases between them. CDR3 nucleotide sequence: TGTGCCAGCAGCTTAAGGGTGGGGTCCTTGTCGAACGAGCAGTACTTC. This gives the protein CASSLRVGSLSNEQYF.

This clonotype was seen only a few times. The chain recombines TRBV7-2 with TRBJ1-1; possibly TRBD1 for D (6 bases). The CDR3 covers 15 residues. Per the germline V gene, CDR1 is SGHTA and CDR2 is FQGNSA. With 1 base removed from V and 1 base from J, the gap between germline ends came to 10 bases. CDR3 nucleotide sequence: TGTGCCAGCAGCTTAGAGAGGACAGCGAACACTGAAGCTTTCTTT. Residues: CASSLERTANTEAFF.

This clonotype was recorded at least ten times. V gene TRBV6-1 combines with J gene TRBJ1-5, with TRBD1 as a possible D gene (5 bases). The germline V gene has CDR1 MNHNS and CDR2 SASEGT. Trimming took 4 bases from V and 5 from J, leaving 9 bases between them. The CDR3 loop spans 13 amino acids. Written as DNA, the CDR3 is TGTGCCAGCAGTGTATGGGGGGATCAGCCCCAGCATTTT. Its protein product is CASSVWGDQPQHF.

This clonotype was counted only a few times. The chain carries TRBV27 and TRBJ2-3; possible D gene TRBD1, 6 bases. Trimming left V 8 bases short and J 0 bases short, with 9 bases between. CDR3 length equals 13 residues. Germline V gene sequence: CDR1 MNHEY, CDR2 SMNVEV (reference sequence). CDR3 in amino acids: CASLGASTDTQYF. In DNA, the CDR3 is TGTGCCAGCCTGGGGGCTAGCACAGATACGCAGTATTTT.

This clonotype was seen only a few times. V and J are TRBV7-2 and TRBJ2-1; no reliable D call. The V end was cut by 1 base, the J end by 7 bases, with 8 bases between. This CDR3 region has 13 residues. The germline CDR1 and CDR2 sequences are SGHTA and FQGNSA. CDR3 sequence reads: CASSLVLRNEQFF. In nucleotides, the CDR3 is TGTGCCAGCAGCTTAGTGTTGCGAAATGAGCAGTTCTTC.

This clonotype was seen a few times. The chain uses TRBV5-5 and TRBJ2-5, with D perhaps TRBD1 (5 bases). V gave up 2 bases and J gave up 3 bases, with 8 bases separating them. The germline CDR1 and CDR2 sequences are SGHKS and YYEKEE (reference sequence). CDR3 length equals 13 residues. The CDR3 spells CASSLSREETQYF. In nucleotides, the CDR3 is TGTGCCAGCAGCTTATCCAGGGAAGAGACCCAGTACTTC.

This clonotype came up a few times. The rearrangement uses TRBV13 and TRBJ1-1, with 8 bases that match TRBD1. Germline V gives CDR1 PRHDT, CDR2 FYEKMQ (reference sequence). The trim removed 6 bases at V and 4 bases at J, leaving 13 bases unmatched. The CDR3 runs to 16 residues. The CDR3 protein is CASRGGVTGAFTEAFF. The DNA for the CDR3 is TGTGCCAGCAGAGGAGGCGTGACAGGGGCCTTCACTGAAGCTTTCTTT.

The chain joins TRBV20-1 to TRBJ2-3; 8 nucleotides match TRBD2. V lost 3 bases and J lost 1; bases outside the gene matches: 9. Looked up from germline, CDR1 is DFQATT and CDR2 is SNEGSKA (reference sequence). The CDR3 sequence is 16 residues long. The CDR3 protein is CSASRQRETGTDTQYF. The CDR3 DNA follows: TGCAGTGCTAGTCGTCAGCGGGAGACGGGCACAGATACGCAGTATTTT.

This clonotype was seen more than once but under ten times. J is TRBJ2-3 and V is TRBV9; perhaps TRBD1 as D (5 bases). This CDR3 spans 16 amino acids. Germline V lookup: CDR1 SGDLS, CDR2 YYNGEE. Trimming stripped 0 bases from V and 1 base from J, with 12 bases between. The CDR3 DNA sequence: TGTGCCAGCAGCGTAGGGACACCAATAGGCACAGATACGCAGTATTTT. Protein: CASSVGTPIGTDTQYF.

In this sample, this clonotype turned up a few times. The junction departs from the called germline gene at one end, perhaps through a read error. The chain uses TRBV20-1 and TRBJ1-1; D remains unclear. This CDR3 is 15 amino acids long. Germline assignment: CDR1 DFQATT and CDR2 SNEGSKA (reference sequence). CDR3 region: CSARDLTEGVTETFF. In DNA form, the CDR3 reads TGCAGTGCTAGAGATCTCACTGAGGGAGTAACTGAAACTTTCTTT.